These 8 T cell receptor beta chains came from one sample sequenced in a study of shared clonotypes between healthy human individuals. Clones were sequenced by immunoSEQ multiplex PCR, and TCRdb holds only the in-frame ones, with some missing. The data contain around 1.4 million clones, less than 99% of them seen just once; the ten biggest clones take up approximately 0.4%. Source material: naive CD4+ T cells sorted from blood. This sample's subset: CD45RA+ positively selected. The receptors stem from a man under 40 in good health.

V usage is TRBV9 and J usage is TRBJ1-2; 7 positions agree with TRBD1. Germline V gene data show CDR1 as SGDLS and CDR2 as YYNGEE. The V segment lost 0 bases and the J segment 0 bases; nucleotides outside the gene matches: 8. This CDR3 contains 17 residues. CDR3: CASSVVLGQESNYGYTF. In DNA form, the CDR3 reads TGTGCCAGCAGCGTAGTCCTCGGACAGGAGTCTAACTATGGCTACACCTTC.

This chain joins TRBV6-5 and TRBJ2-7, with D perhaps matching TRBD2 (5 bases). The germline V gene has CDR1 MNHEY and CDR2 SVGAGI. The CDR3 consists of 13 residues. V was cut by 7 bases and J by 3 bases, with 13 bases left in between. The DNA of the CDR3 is TGTGCCAGCACTAAACTTGGGAGCTACGAGCAGTACTTC. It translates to CASTKLGSYEQYF.

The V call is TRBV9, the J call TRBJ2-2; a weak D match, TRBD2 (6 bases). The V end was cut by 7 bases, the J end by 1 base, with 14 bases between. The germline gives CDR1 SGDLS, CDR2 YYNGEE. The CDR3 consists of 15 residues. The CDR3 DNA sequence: TGTGCCAGCCAACCGACGGGAGAGAACACCGGGGAGCTGTTTTTT. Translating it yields CASQPTGENTGELFF.

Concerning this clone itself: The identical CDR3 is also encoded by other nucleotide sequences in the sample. The CDR3, as DNA: TGTGCCAGCTCACCATTGGACACCGGGGAGCTGTTTTTT. It specifies CASSPLDTGELFF. This chain links TRBV18 with TRBJ2-2, with unresolved D. Trimming took off 2 bases at V and 3 bases at J, with 4 bases between the two ends. The CDR3 is 13 amino acids. The germline V gene encodes CDR1 KGHSH and CDR2 LQKENI.

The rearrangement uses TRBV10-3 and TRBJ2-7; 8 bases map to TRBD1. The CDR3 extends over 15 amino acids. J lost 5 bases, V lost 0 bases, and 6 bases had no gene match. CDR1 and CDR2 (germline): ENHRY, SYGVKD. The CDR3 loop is CAISESGAGGDEQYF. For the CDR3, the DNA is TGTGCCATCAGTGAGTCAGGGGCAGGGGGCGACGAGCAGTACTTC.

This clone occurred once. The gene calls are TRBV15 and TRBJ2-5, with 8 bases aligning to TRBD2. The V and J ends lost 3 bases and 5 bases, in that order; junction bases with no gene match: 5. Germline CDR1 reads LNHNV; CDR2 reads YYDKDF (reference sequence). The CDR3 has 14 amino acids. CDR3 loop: CATSSSGLVETQYF. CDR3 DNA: TGTGCCACCAGCAGCTCGGGACTAGTTGAGACCCAGTACTTC.

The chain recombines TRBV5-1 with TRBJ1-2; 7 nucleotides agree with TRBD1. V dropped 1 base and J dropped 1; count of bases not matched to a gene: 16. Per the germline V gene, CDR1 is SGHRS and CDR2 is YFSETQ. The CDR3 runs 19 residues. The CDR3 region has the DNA TGCGCCAGCAGCTTGCAGCGGGACAGCAAACTCAGGGGTAACTATGGCTACACCTTC. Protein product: CASSLQRDSKLRGNYGYTF. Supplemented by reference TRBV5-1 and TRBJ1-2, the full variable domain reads KAGVTQTPRYLIKTRGQQVTLSCSPISGHRSVSWYQQTPGQGLQFLFEYFSETQRNKGNFPGRFSGRQFSNSRSEMNVSTLELGDSALYLCASSLQRDSKLRGNYGYTFGSGTRLTVV.

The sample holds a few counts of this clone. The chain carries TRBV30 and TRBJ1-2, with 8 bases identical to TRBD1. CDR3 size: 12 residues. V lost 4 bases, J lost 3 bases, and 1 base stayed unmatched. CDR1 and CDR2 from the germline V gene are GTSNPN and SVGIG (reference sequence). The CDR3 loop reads CAWTDRDYGYTF. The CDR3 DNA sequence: TGTGCCTGGACGGACAGGGACTATGGCTACACCTTC.